This TCR beta chain was captured by sequencing in a study of T cells after yellow fever vaccination. UMIs and a universal primer site were added when TCR cDNA was made by 5'RACE template switching. TCRdb re-called the 5' RACE reads with MiXCR, one entry per CDR3 protein. Of 300,000 to 400,000 distinct CDR3 sequences listed, 6.2% are singletons. J gave up 5 bases and V 1 base, and 8 bases lay outside the gene matches. The CDR3 sequence is 15 residues long. Germline V CDR1 and CDR2: SGHTS, YDEGEE. The rearrangement joins TRBV5-8 to TRBJ2-5; 7 positions agree with TRBD1. The sample was PBMCs, taken 5 days after the yellow fever booster vaccination. This sequence was found in a man under 40 who received the YFV17D yellow fever vaccine. The CDR3 reads CASSLRAGGPETQYF. Here the CDR3 DNA reads TGTGCCAGCAGCTTGCGGGCAGGGGGACCTGAGACCCAGTACTTC.